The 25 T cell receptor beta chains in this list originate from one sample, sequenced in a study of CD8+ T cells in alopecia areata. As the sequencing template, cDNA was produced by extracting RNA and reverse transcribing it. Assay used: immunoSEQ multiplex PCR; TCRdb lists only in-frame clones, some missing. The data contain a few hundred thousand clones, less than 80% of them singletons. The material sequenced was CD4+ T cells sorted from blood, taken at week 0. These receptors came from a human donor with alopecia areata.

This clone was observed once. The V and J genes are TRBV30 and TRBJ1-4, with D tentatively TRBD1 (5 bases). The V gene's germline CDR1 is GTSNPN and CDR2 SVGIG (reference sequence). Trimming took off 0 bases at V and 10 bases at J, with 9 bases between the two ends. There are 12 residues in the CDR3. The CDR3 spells CAWSVGDRKLFF. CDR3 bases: TGTGCCTGGAGTGTTGGGGACCGAAAACTGTTTTTT.

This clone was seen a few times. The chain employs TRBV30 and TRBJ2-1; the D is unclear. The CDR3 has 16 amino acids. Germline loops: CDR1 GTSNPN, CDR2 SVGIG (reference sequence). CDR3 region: CGVYLGPPLQINEQFF. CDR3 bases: TGTGGAGTCTATTTGGGTCCCCCCCTACAAATTAATGAGCAGTTCTTC.

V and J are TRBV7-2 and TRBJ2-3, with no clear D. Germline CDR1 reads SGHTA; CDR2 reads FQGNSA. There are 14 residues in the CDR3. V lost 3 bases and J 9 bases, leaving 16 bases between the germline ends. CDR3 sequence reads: CASSFDLAQLTQYF. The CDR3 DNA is TGTGCCAGCAGCTTTGACCTTGCACAGTTGACGCAGTATTTT.

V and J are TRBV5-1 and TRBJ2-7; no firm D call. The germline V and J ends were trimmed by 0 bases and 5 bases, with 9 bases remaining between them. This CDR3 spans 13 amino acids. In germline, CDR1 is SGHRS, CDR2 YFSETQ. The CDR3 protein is CASSLGQRNEQYF. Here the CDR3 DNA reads TGCGCCAGCAGCTTGGGGCAGAGGAACGAGCAGTACTTC.

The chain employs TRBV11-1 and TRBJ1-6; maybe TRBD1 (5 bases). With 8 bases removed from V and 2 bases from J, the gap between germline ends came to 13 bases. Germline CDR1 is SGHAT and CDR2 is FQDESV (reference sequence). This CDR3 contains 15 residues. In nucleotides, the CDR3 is TGTGCCAGCCGACTCTCGGGACCCTATAATTCACCCCTCCACTTT. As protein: CASRLSGPYNSPLHF.

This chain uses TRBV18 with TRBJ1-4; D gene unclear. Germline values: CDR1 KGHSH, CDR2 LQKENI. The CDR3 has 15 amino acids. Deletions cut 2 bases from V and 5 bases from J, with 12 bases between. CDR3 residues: CASSPFGSENEKLFF. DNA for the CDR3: TGTGCCAGCTCACCATTCGGGTCTGAGAATGAAAAACTGTTTTTT.

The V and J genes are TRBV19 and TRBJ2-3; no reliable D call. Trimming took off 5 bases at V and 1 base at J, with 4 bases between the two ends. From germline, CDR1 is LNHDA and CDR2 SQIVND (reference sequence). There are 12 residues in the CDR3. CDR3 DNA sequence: TGTGCCAGTAGTTCCCGCACAGATACGCAGTATTTT. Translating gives CASSSRTDTQYF.

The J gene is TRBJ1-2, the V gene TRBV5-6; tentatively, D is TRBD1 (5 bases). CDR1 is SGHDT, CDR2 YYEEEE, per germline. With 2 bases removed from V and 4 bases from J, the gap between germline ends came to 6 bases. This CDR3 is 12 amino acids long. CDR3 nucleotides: TGTGCCAGCAGCTTACAGGCCTATGGCTACACCTTC. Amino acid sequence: CASSLQAYGYTF.

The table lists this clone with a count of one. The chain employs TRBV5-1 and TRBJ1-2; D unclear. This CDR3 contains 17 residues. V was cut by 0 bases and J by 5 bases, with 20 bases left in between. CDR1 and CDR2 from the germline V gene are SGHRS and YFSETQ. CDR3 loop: CASSLGTLAKNEYGYTF. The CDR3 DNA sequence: TGCGCCAGCAGCTTGGGGACTTTGGCCAAGAATGAGTATGGCTACACCTTC.

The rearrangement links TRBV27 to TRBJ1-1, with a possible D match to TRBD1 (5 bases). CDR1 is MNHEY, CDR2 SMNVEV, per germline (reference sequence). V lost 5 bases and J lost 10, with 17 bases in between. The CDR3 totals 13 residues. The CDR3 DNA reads TGTGCCAGCAGTCCCCCAGGGTTGGGAAGAGCTTTCTTT. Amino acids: CASSPPGLGRAFF.

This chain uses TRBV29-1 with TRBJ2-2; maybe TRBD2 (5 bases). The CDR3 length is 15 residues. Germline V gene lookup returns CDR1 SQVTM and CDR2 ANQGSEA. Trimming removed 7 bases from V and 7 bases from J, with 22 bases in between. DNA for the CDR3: TGCAGCGCCGAAAACCCGACCCCCGGGGTCGGGGAGCTGTTTTTT. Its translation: CSAENPTPGVGELFF.

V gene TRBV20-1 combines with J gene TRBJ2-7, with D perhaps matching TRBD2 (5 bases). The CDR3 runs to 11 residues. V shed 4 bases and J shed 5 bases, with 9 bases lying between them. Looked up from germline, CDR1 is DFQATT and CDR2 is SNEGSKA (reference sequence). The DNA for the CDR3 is TGCAGTGCTATCTGGGGAGACGAGCAGTACTTC. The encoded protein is CSAIWGDEQYF.

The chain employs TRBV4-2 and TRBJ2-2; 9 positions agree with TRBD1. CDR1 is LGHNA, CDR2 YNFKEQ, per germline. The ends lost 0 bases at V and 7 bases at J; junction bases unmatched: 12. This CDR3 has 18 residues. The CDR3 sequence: CASSQDPGQGFSVGELFF. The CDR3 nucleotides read TGTGCCAGCAGCCAAGATCCCGGACAGGGGTTCTCCGTCGGGGAGCTGTTTTTT.

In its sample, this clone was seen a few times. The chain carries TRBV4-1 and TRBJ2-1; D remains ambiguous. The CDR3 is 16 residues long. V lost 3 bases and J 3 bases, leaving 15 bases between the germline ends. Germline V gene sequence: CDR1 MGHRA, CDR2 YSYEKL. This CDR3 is CASSHSSATGYNEQFF. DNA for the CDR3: TGCGCCAGCAGCCATTCCTCCGCGACGGGCTACAATGAGCAGTTCTTC.

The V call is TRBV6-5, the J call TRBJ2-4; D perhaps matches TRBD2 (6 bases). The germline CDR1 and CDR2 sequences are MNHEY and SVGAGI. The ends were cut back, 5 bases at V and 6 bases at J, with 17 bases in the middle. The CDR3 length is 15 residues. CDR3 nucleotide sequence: TGTGCCAGCAGTAGATCAGGGAGGTCGGGAAACATTCAGTACTTC. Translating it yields CASSRSGRSGNIQYF.

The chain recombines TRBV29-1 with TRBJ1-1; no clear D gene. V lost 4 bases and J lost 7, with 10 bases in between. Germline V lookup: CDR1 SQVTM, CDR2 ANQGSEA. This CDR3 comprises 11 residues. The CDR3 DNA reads TGCAGCGTTGGTGTCTCTGATGAAGCTTTCTTT. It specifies CSVGVSDEAFF.

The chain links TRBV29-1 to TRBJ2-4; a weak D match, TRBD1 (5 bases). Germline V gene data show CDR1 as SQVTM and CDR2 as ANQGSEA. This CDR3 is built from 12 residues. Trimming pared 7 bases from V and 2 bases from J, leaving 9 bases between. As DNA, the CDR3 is TGCAGCGCCGACAGTACCAAAAACATTCAGTACTTC. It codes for CSADSTKNIQYF.

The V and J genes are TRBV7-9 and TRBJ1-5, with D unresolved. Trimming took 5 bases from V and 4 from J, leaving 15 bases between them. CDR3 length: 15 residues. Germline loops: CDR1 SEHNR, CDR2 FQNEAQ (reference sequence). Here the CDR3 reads CASSRDGPSNQPQHF. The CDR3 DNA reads TGTGCCAGCAGCCGAGACGGGCCGAGTAATCAGCCCCAGCATTTT.

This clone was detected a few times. Here the CDR3 reads CAWSVGAFFTSGANVLTF. In DNA, the CDR3 is TGTGCCTGGAGTGTGGGGGCATTTTTTACCTCTGGGGCCAACGTCCTGACTTTC. The V and J genes are TRBV30 and TRBJ2-6, with TRBD1 as a possible D gene (6 bases). The V and J ends lost 0 bases and 0 bases respectively, with 15 bases between them. The CDR3 sequence is 18 residues long. Per germline, CDR1 GTSNPN and CDR2 SVGIG (reference sequence).

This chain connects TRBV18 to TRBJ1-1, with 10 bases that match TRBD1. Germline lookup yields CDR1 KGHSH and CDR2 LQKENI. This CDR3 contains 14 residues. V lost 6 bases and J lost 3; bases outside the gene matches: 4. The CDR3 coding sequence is TGTGCCAGCTCCCGGGGGACAGGGGACACTGAAGCTTTCTTT. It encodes CASSRGTGDTEAFF.

This CDR3 is CASSRDSRKETQYF. Here the CDR3 DNA reads TGTGCCAGCAGTCGGGACAGTAGGAAAGAGACCCAGTACTTC. V gene TRBV2 combines with J gene TRBJ2-5; TRBD1 aligns across 7 bases. J gave up 3 bases and V 5 bases, and 6 bases lay outside the gene matches. CDR3 length: 14 amino acids. CDR1 SNHLY and CDR2 FYNNEI come from the germline V gene. The whole variable domain, remainder taken from reference TRBV2 and TRBJ2-5, is EPEVTQTPSHQVTQMGQEVILRCVPISNHLYFYWYRQILGQKVEFLVSFYNNEISEKSEIFDDQFSVERPDGSNFTLKIRSTKLEDSAMYFCASSRDSRKETQYFGPGTRLLVL.

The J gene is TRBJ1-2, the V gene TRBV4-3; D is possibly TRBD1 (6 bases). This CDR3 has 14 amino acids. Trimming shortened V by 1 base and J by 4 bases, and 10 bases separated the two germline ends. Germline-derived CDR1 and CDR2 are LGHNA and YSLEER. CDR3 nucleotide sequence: TGCGCCAGCAGCCAAGTCGACAGGCCCTATGGCTACACCTTC. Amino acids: CASSQVDRPYGYTF.

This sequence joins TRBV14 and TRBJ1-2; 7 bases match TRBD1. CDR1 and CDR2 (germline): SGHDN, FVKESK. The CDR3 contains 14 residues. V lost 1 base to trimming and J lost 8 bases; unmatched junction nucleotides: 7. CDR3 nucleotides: TGTGCCAGCAGCCAAGCCAGGGGGGTCTACGGCTACACCTTC. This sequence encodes CASSQARGVYGYTF.

CDR3 in DNA: TGTGCCTGGAGTGTACTGACTAGCGGGGACAATGAGCAGTTCTTC. Translated: CAWSVLTSGDNEQFF. The chain links TRBV30 to TRBJ2-1, with 11 positions matching TRBD2. Looked up from germline, CDR1 is GTSNPN and CDR2 is SVGIG (reference sequence). Trimming removed 0 bases from V and 5 bases from J; junction bases left unmatched: 3. This CDR3 comprises 15 residues.

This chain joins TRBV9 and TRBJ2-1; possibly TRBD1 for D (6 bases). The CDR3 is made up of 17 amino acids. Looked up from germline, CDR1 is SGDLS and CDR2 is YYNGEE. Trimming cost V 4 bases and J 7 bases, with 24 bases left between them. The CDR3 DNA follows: TGTGCCAGCAGCCCCGTGAGGGGGTTCGAAAGTTGGAATGAGCAGTTCTTC. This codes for CASSPVRGFESWNEQFF. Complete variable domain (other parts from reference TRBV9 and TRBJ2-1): DSGVTQTPKHLITATGQRVTLRCSPRSGDLSVYWYQQSLDQGLQFLIQYYNGEERAKGNILERFSAQQFPDLHSELNLSSLELGDSALYFCASSPVRGFESWNEQFFGPGTRLTVL.